This passage covers 27 T cell receptor beta chains from one sample sequenced in a study of blood T cells in healthy people across ages. A J-beta primer mix and a sample-barcoded 5' primer were used in a second PCR of about 7 to 12 cycles. TCRdb re-analysed the 5' RACE reads in MiXCR, keeping a single row per CDR3 protein. The data show around 1,000,000 distinct CDR3 sequences, under 30% seen once. A further study also used this sample, focusing on T cells of mothers and their children.

Sequences were obtained from blood. The receptors shown here come from a girl aged 2-15 years in good health.

This CDR3 is CASSFGDTSNSPLHF. The CDR3 DNA is TGCGCCAGCAGCTTTGGGGACACGTCTAATTCACCCCTCCACTTT. V usage is TRBV5-1 and J usage is TRBJ1-6; possible D gene TRBD1, 6 bases. Germline V gene data show CDR1 as SGHRS and CDR2 as YFSETQ. CDR3 length: 15 residues. V was clipped by 2 bases and J by 6 bases, with 12 bases between them.

This chain joins TRBV4-2 and TRBJ2-3; D not certain. Trimming removed 0 bases from V and 3 bases from J, with 13 bases in between. Germline CDR1 reads LGHNA; CDR2 reads YNFKEQ. The CDR3 totals 16 residues. The CDR3 DNA reads as TGTGCCAGCAGCCAAGAAGTGCCCCAGGCGACAGATACGCAGTATTTT. Protein product: CASSQEVPQATDTQYF.

This clonotype was found a few times. The chain has TRBV4-1 and TRBJ2-1; D tentatively reads TRBD1 or TRBD2 (6 bases each). The end of the DNA is better explained by TRBJ2-7, so the J call may be wrong. In germline, CDR1 is MGHRA, CDR2 YSYEKL. The CDR3 covers 13 residues. CDR3 sequence: CASSSQEGDEQYF. In DNA, the CDR3 is TGCGCCAGCAGCTCTCAGGAGGGGGACGAGCAGTACTTC.

This clonotype came up a few times. The genes are TRBV5-6 and TRBJ2-7; no definite D call. Germline CDR1 is SGHDT and CDR2 is YYEEEE. V dropped 3 bases and J dropped 4 bases, with 14 bases sitting between them. This CDR3 has 14 amino acids. The CDR3 nucleotides are TGTGCCAGCAGCTCAACATCCCGCCCTTACGAGCAGTACTTC. It specifies CASSSTSRPYEQYF.

V gene TRBV7-9 combines with J gene TRBJ1-1, with TRBD1 matching 9 bases. Germline CDR1 and CDR2: SEHNR and FQNEAQ (reference sequence). V gave up 1 base and J gave up 3 bases; unmatched junction bases: 6. The CDR3 runs 16 residues. The CDR3, as DNA: TGTGCCAGCAGCTTAGGGGGGACAGGGCGAGACACTGAAGCTTTCTTT. It codes for CASSLGGTGRDTEAFF.

This clonotype was found a few times. The rearrangement joins TRBV29-1 to TRBJ2-6, with a weak D call TRBD1 (6 bases). Trimming removed 5 bases at V and 1 base at J, with 15 bases between. Germline-derived CDR1 and CDR2 are SQVTM and ANQGSEA. This CDR3 has 16 amino acids. Written as DNA, the CDR3 is TGCAGCGTTTACAGGACAGATGGGTCTGGGGCCAACGTCCTGACTTTC. This encodes CSVYRTDGSGANVLTF.

The chain links TRBV6-2 or TRBV6-3 to TRBJ2-2; 9 positions match TRBD1. This CDR3 is built from 17 residues. Germline values: CDR1 MNHEY, CDR2 SVGEGT. V gave up 4 bases and J gave up 4 bases; unmatched junction bases: 10. The CDR3 DNA follows: TGTGCCAGCAGTTCGCTCCGACAGGGGGAATTCACCGGGGAGCTGTTTTTT. The encoded protein is CASSSLRQGEFTGELFF.

The chain employs TRBV3-1 and TRBJ1-2; 8 nucleotides align to TRBD1. The CDR3 spans 16 residues. From germline, CDR1 is LGHDT and CDR2 YNNKEL (reference sequence). V dropped 1 base and J dropped 8; count of bases not matched to a gene: 12. This chain's CDR3 is CASSQGTGQGSGGYTF. CDR3 sequence (DNA): TGTGCCAGCAGCCAAGGGACTGGACAGGGATCGGGAGGCTACACCTTC.

This clonotype has a handful of counts. The genes are TRBV27 and TRBJ2-3; D might be TRBD2 (5 bases). V lost 1 base, J lost 2 bases, and 10 bases lay in between. CDR1 is MNHEY, CDR2 SMNVEV, per germline (reference sequence). The CDR3 has 15 amino acids. CDR3 in amino acids: CASSLLVDFTDTQYF. The CDR3 region has the DNA TGTGCCAGCAGTTTATTGGTGGACTTCACAGATACGCAGTATTTT.

The chain carries TRBV3-1 and TRBJ2-2, with TRBD2 as a possible D gene (6 bases). V lost 6 bases, J lost 6 bases, and 17 bases lay in between. CDR1 and CDR2 from the germline V gene are LGHDT and YNNKEL (reference sequence). The CDR3 has 15 amino acids. For the CDR3, the DNA is TGTGCCAGCAGGAGGGCTAGCGCCCTCGCCGGGGAGCTGTTTTTT. Translation: CASRRASALAGELFF.

This clonotype came up once. This chain links TRBV20-1 with TRBJ1-4, with a weak D call TRBD1 (6 bases). In germline, CDR1 is DFQATT, CDR2 SNEGSKA (reference sequence). The CDR3 length is 11 residues. Trimming removed 5 bases from V and 10 bases from J, with 11 bases in between. The CDR3 DNA sequence: TGCAGTGCTCATGAGGGGGGAAAACTGTTTTTT. This sequence encodes CSAHEGGKLFF.

V gene TRBV12-3 or TRBV12-4 combines with J gene TRBJ2-5; no definite D call. The last part of the DNA fits TRBJ2-1 better; the J call may be wrong. This CDR3 has 13 amino acids. CDR3 bases: TGTGCCAGCAAACTTCGCCCGTACAATGAGCAGTTCTTC. This translates into CASKLRPYNEQFF.

CDR3 residues: CASSQEVELYGNTEAFF. The CDR3 DNA reads TGCGCCAGCAGCCAAGAAGTAGAGTTGTACGGGAACACTGAAGCTTTCTTT. The chain joins TRBV4-1 to TRBJ1-1; no definite D call. Trimming cost V 0 bases and J 1 base, with 15 bases left between them. This CDR3 is built from 17 residues. Germline CDR1 is MGHRA and CDR2 is YSYEKL.

This clonotype was counted ten times or more. The V gene is TRBV24-1, the J gene TRBJ2-2; D remains ambiguous. Per the germline V gene, CDR1 is KGHDR and CDR2 is SFDVKD. The CDR3 runs to 14 residues. Trimming cost V 1 base and J 5 bases, with 7 bases left between them. CDR3 bases: TGTGCCACCAGTGATTTTTCGGAGACCGGGGAGCTGTTTTTT. Amino acid sequence: CATSDFSETGELFF.

This clonotype was counted between two and nine times. The chain combines TRBV7-2 with TRBJ2-1; 7 bases match TRBD2. The CDR3 sequence is 16 residues long. Germline loops: CDR1 SGHTA, CDR2 FQGNSA. J was trimmed by 5 bases and V by 7 bases; bases with no gene match: 14. The CDR3 is CASTLPSGAPDNEQFF. The CDR3 DNA reads as TGTGCCAGCACACTCCCAAGCGGGGCGCCTGACAATGAGCAGTTCTTC.

This clonotype appeared a few times. The chain joins TRBV2 to TRBJ2-5; 7 bases line up with TRBD2. The DNA end lines up better with TRBJ2-7; the J call may be wrong. From germline, CDR1 is SNHLY and CDR2 FYNNEI. The CDR3 is 14 amino acids. For the CDR3, the DNA is TGTGCCAGCAGTGGGGAGGGGTACTCCTACGAGCAGTACTTC. It encodes CASSGEGYSYEQYF.

This clonotype was seen a few times. The CDR3 region has the DNA TGTGCCAGCTCACCCACTAGCGGGGAAGATACGCAGTATTTT. It encodes CASSPTSGEDTQYF. The chain has TRBV18 and TRBJ2-3; TRBD2 agrees at 10 bases. Per germline, CDR1 KGHSH and CDR2 LQKENI. The CDR3 runs 14 residues. Trimming at V came to 3 bases and at J to 5 bases, leaving 2 bases not matched to a gene. The variable domain in full, completed from reference TRBV18 and TRBJ2-3, reads NAGVMQNPRHLVRRRGQEARLRCSPMKGHSHVYWYRQLPEEGLKFMVYLQKENIIDESGMPKERFSAEFPKEGPSILRIQQVVRGDSAAYFCASSPTSGEDTQYFGPGTRLTVL.

This clonotype was detected only a few times. This rearrangement joins TRBV9 to TRBJ2-5, with 7 bases that match TRBD2. The J call may be incorrect, as the DNA end agrees better with TRBJ2-1. Germline V gene data show CDR1 as SGDLS and CDR2 as YYNGEE. The CDR3 is made up of 15 amino acids. The CDR3 here is CASSVAGGSPNEQFF. CDR3 sequence (DNA): TGTGCCAGCAGCGTAGCGGGGGGTTCACCCAATGAGCAGTTCTTC.

This clonotype was counted a few times. This CDR3 is CSVGGVESTDTQYF. CDR3 sequence (DNA): TGCAGCGTGGGGGGCGTAGAGAGCACAGATACGCAGTATTTT. The chain carries TRBV29-1 and TRBJ2-3; either TRBD1 or TRBD2 may fit D (6 bases each). This CDR3 has 14 residues. CDR1 is SQVTM, CDR2 ANQGSEA, per germline. V shed 6 bases and J shed 0 bases, with 13 bases lying between them.

In the case of this clonotype: One end of the junction varies from germline; a read error may be responsible. The chain is built from TRBV27 and TRBJ1-3; no reliable D call. Germline V gene data show CDR1 as MNHEY and CDR2 as SMNVEV (reference sequence). The CDR3 has 13 residues. The CDR3 sequence: CASSLTLGDTVYF. CDR3 DNA: TGTGCCAGCAGCCTAACCCTCGGAGACACCGTATATTTT.

Only one count was recorded for this clonotype. In nucleotides, the CDR3 is TGCGCCAGCAGCCAAGAACAGGGGCTAGACTATGGCTACACCTTC. Translation gives CASSQEQGLDYGYTF. The gene calls are TRBV4-1 and TRBJ1-2; 7 bases line up with TRBD1. V was clipped by 0 bases and J by 3 bases; unmatched bases: 4. The length of the CDR3 is 15 residues. CDR1 is MGHRA, CDR2 YSYEKL, per germline.

In this sample, this clonotype turned up many times. The chain couples TRBV6-1 to TRBJ2-1; 7 bases match TRBD1. The CDR3 is made up of 15 amino acids. Germline CDR1 and CDR2: MNHNS and SASEGT. Trimming at V came to 7 bases and at J to 7 bases, leaving 13 bases not matched to a gene. The CDR3 is CASTETGLNGNEQFF. The CDR3 coding sequence is TGTGCCAGCACCGAGACAGGGTTGAACGGTAATGAGCAGTTCTTC.

This sequence joins TRBV28 and TRBJ2-5; 15 nucleotides match TRBD2. J was trimmed by 5 bases and V by 11 bases; bases with no gene match: 12. The CDR3 has 16 residues. Looked up from germline, CDR1 is MDHEN and CDR2 is SYDVKM. CDR3 in DNA: TGTGCCGGGAGTGCGGGACTAGCGGGAGGAACGGAGACCCAGTACTTC. Translating it yields CAGSAGLAGGTETQYF.

A note on this clonotype: The germline gene is not matched at one end of the junction; a read error may be the cause. The CDR3 nucleotides read TGCGCCAGCAGCTCAAACGCGGAGGGGCCGTTCTTC. Translated: CASSSNAEGPFF. The chain joins TRBV5-1 to TRBJ2-5; possible D gene TRBD2, 6 bases. The CDR3 totals 12 residues. Germline CDR1 is SGHRS and CDR2 is YFSETQ.

This clonotype came up a few times. Germline is not matched at one junction end, which may reflect a read error. The chain uses TRBV7-2 and TRBJ2-3; no definite D call. From germline, CDR1 is SGHTA and CDR2 FQGNSA. The CDR3 extends over 14 amino acids. The CDR3 loop is CASSLELRSDTQYF. The CDR3 DNA reads TGTGCCAGCAGTTTAGAACTTCGATCAGATACGCAGTATTTT.

This chain uses TRBV12-3 or TRBV12-4 with TRBJ2-7, with D maybe TRBD1 (6 bases). V was cut by 3 bases and J by 3 bases, with 12 bases left in between. The CDR3 loop spans 14 amino acids. CDR3 bases: TGTGCCAGCAGTTTCAAGGACAGTGACTACGAGCAGTACTTC. Protein product: CASSFKDSDYEQYF.

The sample holds many counts of this clonotype. The rearrangement links TRBV27 to TRBJ1-2, with D maybe TRBD1 (6 bases). Germline lookup yields CDR1 MNHEY and CDR2 SMNVEV (reference sequence). This CDR3 is 14 amino acids long. V shed 5 bases and J shed 0 bases, with 10 bases lying between them. Here the CDR3 reads CASSTGTANYGYTF. CDR3 nucleotides: TGTGCCAGCAGTACAGGGACTGCTAACTATGGCTACACCTTC.